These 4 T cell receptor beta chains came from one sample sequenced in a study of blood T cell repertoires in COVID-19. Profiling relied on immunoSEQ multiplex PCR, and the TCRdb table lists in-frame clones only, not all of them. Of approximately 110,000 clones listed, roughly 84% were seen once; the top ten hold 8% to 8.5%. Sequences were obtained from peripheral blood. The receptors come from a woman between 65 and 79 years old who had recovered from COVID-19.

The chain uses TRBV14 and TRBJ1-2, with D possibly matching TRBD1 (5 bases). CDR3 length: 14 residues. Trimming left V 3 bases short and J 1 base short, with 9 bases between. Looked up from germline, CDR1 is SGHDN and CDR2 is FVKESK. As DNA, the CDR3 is TGTGCCAGCAGCCAGGACATTAATAACTATGGCTACACCTTC. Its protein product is CASSQDINNYGYTF.

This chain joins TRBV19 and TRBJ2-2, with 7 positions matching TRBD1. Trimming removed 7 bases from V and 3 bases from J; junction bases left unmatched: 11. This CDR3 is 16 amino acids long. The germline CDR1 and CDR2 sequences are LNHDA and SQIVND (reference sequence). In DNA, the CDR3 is TGTGCCAGTAACCCCCCCGGCAGGGGGTACACCGGGGAGCTGTTTTTT. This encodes CASNPPGRGYTGELFF.

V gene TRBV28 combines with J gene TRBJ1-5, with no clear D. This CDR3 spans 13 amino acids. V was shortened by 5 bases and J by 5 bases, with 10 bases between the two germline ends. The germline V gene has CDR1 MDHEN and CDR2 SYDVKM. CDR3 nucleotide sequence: TGTGCCAGCAGTCACCAGAAATATCAGCCCCAGCATTTT. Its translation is CASSHQKYQPQHF.

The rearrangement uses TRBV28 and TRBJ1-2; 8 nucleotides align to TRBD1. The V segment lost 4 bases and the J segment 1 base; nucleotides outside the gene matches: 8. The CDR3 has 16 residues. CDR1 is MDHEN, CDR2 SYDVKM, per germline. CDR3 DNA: TGTGCCAGCAGTTCCGTGGGGACAGGTTTTAACTATGGCTACACCTTC. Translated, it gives CASSSVGTGFNYGYTF.